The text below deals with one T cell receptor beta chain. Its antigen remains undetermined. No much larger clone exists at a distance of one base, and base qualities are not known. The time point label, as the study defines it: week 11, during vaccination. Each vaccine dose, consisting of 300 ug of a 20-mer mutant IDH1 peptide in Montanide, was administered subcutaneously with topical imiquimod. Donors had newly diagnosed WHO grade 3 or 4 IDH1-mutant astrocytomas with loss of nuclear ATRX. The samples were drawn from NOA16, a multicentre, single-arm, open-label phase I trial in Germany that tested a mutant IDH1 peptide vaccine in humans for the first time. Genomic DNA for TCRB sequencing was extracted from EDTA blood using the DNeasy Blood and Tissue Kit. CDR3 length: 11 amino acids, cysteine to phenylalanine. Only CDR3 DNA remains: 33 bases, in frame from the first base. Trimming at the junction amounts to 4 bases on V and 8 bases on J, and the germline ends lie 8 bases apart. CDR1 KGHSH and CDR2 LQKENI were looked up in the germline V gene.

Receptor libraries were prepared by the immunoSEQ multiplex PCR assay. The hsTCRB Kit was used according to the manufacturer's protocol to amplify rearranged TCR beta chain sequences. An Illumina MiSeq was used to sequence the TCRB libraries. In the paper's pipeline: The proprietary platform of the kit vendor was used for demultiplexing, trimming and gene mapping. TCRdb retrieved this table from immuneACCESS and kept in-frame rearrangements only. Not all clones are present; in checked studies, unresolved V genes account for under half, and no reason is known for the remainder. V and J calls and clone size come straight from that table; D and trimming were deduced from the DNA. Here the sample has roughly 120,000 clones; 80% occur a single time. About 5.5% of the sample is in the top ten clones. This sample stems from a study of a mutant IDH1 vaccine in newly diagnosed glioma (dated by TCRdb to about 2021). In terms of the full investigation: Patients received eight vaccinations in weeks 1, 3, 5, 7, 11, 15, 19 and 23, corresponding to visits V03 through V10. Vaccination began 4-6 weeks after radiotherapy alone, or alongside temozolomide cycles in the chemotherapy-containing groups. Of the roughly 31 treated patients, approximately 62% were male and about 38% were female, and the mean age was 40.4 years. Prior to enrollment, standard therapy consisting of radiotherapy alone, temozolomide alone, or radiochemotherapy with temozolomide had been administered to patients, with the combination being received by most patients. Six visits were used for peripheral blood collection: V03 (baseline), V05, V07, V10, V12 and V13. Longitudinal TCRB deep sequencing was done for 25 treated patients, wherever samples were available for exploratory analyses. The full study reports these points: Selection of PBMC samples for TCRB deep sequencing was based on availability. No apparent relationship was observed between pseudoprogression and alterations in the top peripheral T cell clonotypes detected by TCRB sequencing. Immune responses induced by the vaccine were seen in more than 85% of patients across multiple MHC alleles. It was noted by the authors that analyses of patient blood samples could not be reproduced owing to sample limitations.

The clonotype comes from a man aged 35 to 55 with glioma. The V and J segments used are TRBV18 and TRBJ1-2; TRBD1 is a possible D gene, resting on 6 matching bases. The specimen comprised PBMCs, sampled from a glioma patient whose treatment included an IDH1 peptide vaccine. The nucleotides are TGTGCCAGCTCACTGGACAGAGGCTACACCTTC. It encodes CASSLDRGYTF.